The T cell receptor (beta chain) described here comes from a study of CD8 T cells in Susac syndrome. CD8+ and CD4+ T cells from blood underwent TCR beta sequencing. Each multiple sclerosis control was a treatment-naive patient with relapsing-remitting disease that was either stable or active. Negative magnetic isolation gave CD8+ and CD4+ cells; FACS enriched CD8+ TEMRA. Random-hexamer reverse transcription was applied to roughly 0.5 to 1 ug RNA. With immunoSEQ multiplex PCR, TCR beta CDR3 was amplified across 54 Vbeta and 13 Jbeta. TCRdb reprocessed the immunoSEQ multiplex PCR reads via MiXCR and lists one record per CDR3 protein. The table has roughly 400,000 distinct CDR3 sequences, around 85% seen once. The germline CDR1 and CDR2 sequences are LNHNV and YYDKDF (reference sequence). V shed 4 bases, J shed 3 bases, and the junction held 16 bases outside the gene matches. CDR3 size: 20 residues.

Input material: CD8+ T cells from PBMCs. This sequence originates from a human donor with multiple sclerosis. This chain connects TRBV15 to TRBJ2-1; 12 bases are shared with TRBD2. Here the CDR3 reads CATSTIPLATSGRFYNEQFF. The CDR3 nucleotides read TGTGCCACCAGCACTATCCCCCTCGCAACTAGCGGGAGGTTCTACAATGAGCAGTTCTTC.